The clone carrying this T cell receptor (beta chain) has a count of ten or more. What it recognizes is unknown. Amplification of TCR beta CDR3 regions used RNA as the template. An initial round of RT-PCR targeting the TCR CDR3 relied on the HTBI primer set. One entry per CDR3 protein, called by TCRdb with MiXCR from the multiplex PCR reads. Here the sample spans fewer than 750,000 distinct CDR3 sequences, more than 45% being singletons. The germline gives CDR1 LNHDA, CDR2 SQIVND (reference sequence). This CDR3 contains 17 residues. V lost 0 bases, J lost 5 bases, and 11 bases stayed unmatched. The data stem from a study of T cells in Graves' hyperthyroidism and ophthalmopathy. General study points: Most thyroid clonotypes with frequency above 0.001 were detected in blood.

Sequenced material: peripheral blood or thyroid tissue (not recorded which). The chain is built from TRBV19 and TRBJ2-7; 9 nucleotides align to TRBD2. This TCR was sampled from a woman aged 18-35 years with Graves' hyperthyroidism. The CDR3 nucleotides are TGTGCCAGTAGTATAGATCTATGGGGTAGCGGGAGCGACGAGCAGTACTTC. Its protein product is CASSIDLWGSGSDEQYF.